A selection of T cell receptor beta chains follows, all from one sample in a study of T cells in Graves' hyperthyroidism and ophthalmopathy. TCRdb called the multiplex PCR reads again in MiXCR, with one record for every CDR3 protein. The table lists approximately 380,000 distinct CDR3 sequences, about a fifth of them singletons. Sequencing input: blood. The source of these receptors is a man aged 18 to 30 with Graves' ophthalmopathy. The CDR3 runs from the conserved cysteine through the conserved F or W. Fields, in order: V gene, CDR3 length, clone size, J gene, D gene, CDR3 DNA, CDR3 protein. D genes are given only for firm matches. Size is stated for part of the rows, as once, few or many counts, or as a class when the clone is expanded.

TRBV6-2/TRBV6-3	17	many	TRBJ1-1	TRBD1	TGTGCCAGCAGTTACGCCCGACAGGGTCCACTCGGCACTGAAGCTTTCTTT	CASSYARQGPLGTEAFF
TRBV12-3/TRBV12-4	13	few	TRBJ2-3	-	TGTGCCAGCAGCTCCCCCCCACCAGATACGCAGTATTTT	CASSSPPPDTQYF
TRBV11-2	15	many	TRBJ2-3	TRBD2	TGTGCCAGCAGCCCTGACGTCGGGGGGGTAGATACGCAGTATTTT	CASSPDVGGVDTQYF
TRBV9	15	few	TRBJ2-7	-	TGTGCCAGCAGCGTAGCTCCGACCGGGGACTACGAGCAGTACTTC	CASSVAPTGDYEQYF
TRBV28	15	-	TRBJ2-3	TRBD1	TGTGCCAGCAGTCGAAACAGGGGTAGCACAGATACGCAGTATTTT	CASSRNRGSTDTQYF
TRBV6-1	15	many	TRBJ2-5	TRBD2	TGTGCCAGCAGCTGGACTAGCGGGGGGACAGAGACCCAGTACTTC	CASSWTSGGTETQYF
TRBV4-1	15	few	TRBJ1-6	-	TGCGCCAGCAGCCAAGATCTGGACAGATCTTCACCCCTCCACTTT	CASSQDLDRSSPLHF
TRBV5-8	17	-	TRBJ1-2	-	TGTGCCAGCAGCTTCCTCCTTCAGAGGGGATCCAACTATGGCTACACCTTC	CASSFLLQRGSNYGYTF
TRBV7-9	17	few	TRBJ2-7	TRBD2	TGTGCCAGCAGTCGGGACTCTAGCGGGGGGCCCTCCTACGAGCAGTACTTC	CASSRDSSGGPSYEQYF
TRBV5-6	15	few	TRBJ1-2	-	TGTGCCAGCAGCTTGGGTTCTATCGGGGGTTATGGCTACACCTTC	CASSLGSIGGYGYTF
TRBV24-1	16	many	TRBJ2-7	-	TGTGCCACCAGTGAGGGATCCGGGACCAATACCTACGAGCAGTACTTC	CATSEGSGTNTYEQYF
TRBV7-3	13	many	TRBJ2-7	-	TGTGCCAGCAGCTTAAATGCGGCTACTGAGCAGTACTTC	CASSLNAATEQYF
TRBV6-1	16	-	TRBJ1-1	TRBD1	TGTGCCAGCAGTCAGACGGACAGGGGGCTGTACACTGAAGCTTTCTTT	CASSQTDRGLYTEAFF
TRBV6-2/TRBV6-3	18	many	TRBJ1-5	-	TGTGCCAGCAGTTACGTGGGAACCCGAACGTATAGCAATCAGCCCCAGCATTTT	CASSYVGTRTYSNQPQHF